The source of this T cell receptor beta chain is a study of EBV T-cell therapy then PD-1 blockade in nasopharyngeal carcinoma. This CDR3 is 14 amino acids long. The germline gives CDR1 KGHDR, CDR2 SFDVKD. Losses at the gene ends were 3 bases for V and 1 base for J; bases not matched to a gene: 1. Some clones are missing from TCRdb's copy, which holds only in-frame ones; the method was immunoSEQ multiplex PCR. Among 13,000 to 15,000 clones listed, about 85% were seen once. Specified treatment: AdE1-LMPpoly-expanded autologous EBV-specific T-cell therapy followed by anti-PD-1 nivolumab. Note on this clone: Its antigen is unknown.

This clonotype originated in a man aged 35 to 55 with nasopharyngeal carcinoma. This specimen was CD8+ T cells from blood, taken at day 105 from a patient whose treatment included autologous EBV-specific T cells and nivolumab. The V and J genes are TRBV24-1 and TRBJ2-7; 8 bases align to TRBD1. CDR3 sequence reads: CATSDTGGSYEQYF. The CDR3 DNA is TGTGCCACCAGTGATACAGGGGGGTCCTACGAGCAGTACTTC.